This T cell receptor (beta chain) was found in a study of regulatory and conventional T cells in RAG deficiency. The method was immunoSEQ multiplex PCR; TCRdb's version includes in-frame clones alone and lacks a portion of them. The data hold approximately 8,500 clones, with around 82% observed a single time. Points from the study as a whole: Patient subsets had shorter CDR3s; Omenn Treg-Tconv overlap exceeded 85%.

This CDR3 comprises 10 residues. The V and J ends lost 8 bases and 2 bases respectively, with 2 bases between them. Germline V gene data show CDR1 as LNHNV and CDR2 as YYDKDF (reference sequence). This clone was recorded a few times. Antigen: not known. The sample also formed part of further work on regulatory T cells. That paper notes: Amplification used 52 TRBV primers and 13 TRBJ primers. Regulatory T cells showed the strongest V-J pair restriction and V/J gene skewing among patient repertoires.

V and J are TRBV15 and TRBJ2-3; no firm D call. Sequencing was performed on CD8+ T cells sorted from blood. The receptor's source is a human donor in good health. CDR3 nucleotides: TGTGCCACCTCCACAGATACGCAGTATTTT. This encodes CATSTDTQYF.